The clone carrying this T cell receptor (beta chain) has a handful of counts. Its antigen is unidentified. The data are from a study of T-cell memory formation after mild COVID-19. Study-wide results and limits: Pre-infection memory contained some responding clones, which suggested that cross-reactive memory had joined.

This CDR3 is built from 16 residues. Germline V gene sequence: CDR1 SEHNR, CDR2 FQNEAQ (reference sequence). V shed 2 bases and J shed 2 bases, with 10 bases lying between them. Constant-segment primers served in 5'RACE that generated TCR alpha and TCR beta cDNA libraries bearing sample barcodes and UMIs. TCRdb reprocessed the 5' RACE reads via MiXCR and lists one record per CDR3 protein. This table holds 35,000 to 55,000 distinct CDR3 sequences, 7.5% to 10% found once. The V call is TRBV7-9, the J call TRBJ2-6; a possible D gene is TRBD1 (6 bases). The source material was PBMCs or a T cell subset sorted from them (not recorded which). This TCR was sampled from an adult woman who had mild COVID-19 (a few samples of this study predate the infection). Cell type and time point are not known. The CDR3 loop reads CASSLRSGAGANVLTF. CDR3 sequence (DNA): TGTGCCAGCAGCTTAAGATCAGGGGCTGGGGCCAACGTCCTGACTTTC.